The rows below give T cell receptor beta chains drawn from one sample of a study of blood T cell repertoires in COVID-19. Repertoires were generated with immunoSEQ multiplex PCR, while TCRdb's copy carries only in-frame clones and drops some. This sample has 390,000 or so clones, with 90% found just once. Sequenced sample: peripheral blood. These receptors were taken from a man between 18 and 29 years old with active or convalescent COVID-19. CDR3s include the opening cysteine and the closing phenylalanine or tryptophan. The order of the fields is D gene, V gene, clone size, J gene, CDR3 protein, CDR3 DNA. D genes are given only for firm matches. Size values are once, few and many counts, or a class for expanded clones, and some rows have none.

>NA|TRBV3-1/TRBV3-2|NA|TRBJ1-3
CASSPISGNTIYF
TGTGCCAGCAGCCCTATCTCTGGAAACACCATATATTTT
>TRBD1|TRBV19|few|TRBJ2-4
CASAPGQSVLAKNIQYF
TGTGCCAGTGCTCCGGGACAGAGCGTACTAGCCAAAAACATTCAGTACTTC
>NA|TRBV28|NA|TRBJ2-5
CASSLRMDSETQYF
TGTGCCAGCAGTTTAAGGATGGACTCGGAGACCCAGTACTTC
>TRBD1|TRBV19|NA|TRBJ2-5
CASSIPDRVQETQYF
TGTGCCAGTAGTATCCCCGACAGGGTCCAAGAGACCCAGTACTTC
>TRBD1|TRBV19|NA|TRBJ1-2
CASSRTGGGDGYTF
TGTGCCAGTAGTAGGACAGGGGGCGGCGATGGCTACACCTTC
>NA|TRBV7-3|NA|TRBJ2-5
CASSRAGWETQYF
TGTGCCAGCAGCCGGGCGGGTTGGGAGACCCAGTACTTC
>NA|TRBV19|NA|TRBJ1-2
CAIGGNYGYTF
TGTGCCATTGGCGGTAACTATGGCTACACCTTC
>TRBD1|TRBV7-9|NA|TRBJ2-4
CASSSGGTGRHIQYF
TGTGCCAGCAGCTCAGGAGGGACAGGGAGGCACATTCAGTACTTC
>NA|TRBV5-4|NA|TRBJ2-7
CASSLEPAGEQYF
TGTGCCAGCAGCTTGGAGCCAGCGGGCGAGCAGTACTTC
>NA|TRBV28|NA|TRBJ2-7
CASSSPSPDSKLISYEQYF
TGTGCCAGCAGTTCTCCCAGCCCCGACAGCAAACTTATCTCCTACGAGCAGTACTTC
>NA|TRBV5-1|once|TRBJ1-6
CASSPYSGGNSPLHF
TGCGCCAGCAGCCCTTACTCCGGGGGGAATTCACCCCTCCACTTT
>NA|TRBV9|NA|TRBJ2-1
CASSETGNSYNEQFF
TGTGCCAGCAGCGAAACCGGGAACTCATACAATGAGCAGTTCTTC
>TRBD2|TRBV9|NA|TRBJ2-1
CASSSRTSGIYNEQFF
TGTGCCAGCAGCTCCCGGACTAGCGGGATCTACAATGAGCAGTTCTTC
>TRBD2|TRBV12-3/TRBV12-4|once|TRBJ2-7
CASSFGLAIEQYF
TGTGCCAGCAGTTTCGGACTAGCGATCGAGCAGTACTTC
>TRBD1|TRBV7-3|NA|TRBJ1-1
CASSWGQGSTEAFF
TGTGCCAGCAGCTGGGGACAGGGCAGTACCGAAGCTTTCTTT
>TRBD2|TRBV7-9|NA|TRBJ2-5
CASSFDGGVPETQYF
TGTGCCAGCAGCTTTGACGGGGGGGTGCCAGAGACCCAGTACTTC
>TRBD1|TRBV7-8|NA|TRBJ1-2
CASSLEGTGLRGGYTF
TGTGCCAGCAGCTTAGAGGGGACAGGGCTACGAGGAGGCTACACCTTC
>NA|TRBV7-8|NA|TRBJ1-2
CASSLRGRLPTDGYTF
TGTGCCAGCAGCTTAAGGGGCAGGTTACCGACGGATGGCTACACCTTC
>NA|TRBV5-1|NA|TRBJ1-1
CASSGLHMNTEAFF
TGCGCCAGCAGCGGCTTACACATGAACACTGAAGCTTTCTTT
>NA|TRBV5-6|once|TRBJ2-4
CASSPRRAVHIQYF
TGTGCCAGCAGCCCCCGGAGGGCCGTACACATTCAGTACTTC